Included here is one T cell receptor beta chain sequence, with context. The antigen is unknown. This sample's time point: blood from clinic visit 5 months post-surgery; TSC patient then seizure free. Sequencing was performed with immunoSEQ multiplex PCR; in TCRdb, only in-frame clones are kept and a portion is missing. The repertoire holds a few hundred thousand clones, with about 94% as singletons. These data belong to a study of brain T cells in children with intractable seizures. Study findings and constraints: HCMV serostatus was not known, and viral specificity came from CDR3 similarity only.

V lost 4 bases and J lost 3; bases outside the gene matches: 2. From germline, CDR1 is SGHAT and CDR2 FQNNGV. The CDR3 covers 14 residues. The material sequenced was peripheral blood, taken roughly 5 months after surgery. The sequence came from a boy in the first two years of life with tuberous sclerosis and intractable seizures. The J gene is TRBJ1-2, the V gene TRBV11-2; the match to TRBD1 covers 10 bases. CDR3 sequence (DNA): TGTGCCAGCAGCTGGACAGGGGGTGACTATGGCTACACCTTC. Its translation is CASSWTGGDYGYTF.